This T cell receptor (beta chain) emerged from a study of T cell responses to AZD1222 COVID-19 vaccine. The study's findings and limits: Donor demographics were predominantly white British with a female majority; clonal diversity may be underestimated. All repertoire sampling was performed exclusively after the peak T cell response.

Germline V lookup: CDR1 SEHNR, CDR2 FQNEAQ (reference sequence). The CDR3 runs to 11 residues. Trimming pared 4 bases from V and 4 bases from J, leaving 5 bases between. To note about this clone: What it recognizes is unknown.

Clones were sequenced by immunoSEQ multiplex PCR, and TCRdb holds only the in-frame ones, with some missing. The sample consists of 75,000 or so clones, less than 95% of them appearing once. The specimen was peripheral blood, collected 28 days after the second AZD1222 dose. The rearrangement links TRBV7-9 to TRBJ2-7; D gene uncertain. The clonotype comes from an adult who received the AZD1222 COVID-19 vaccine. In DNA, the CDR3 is TGTGCCAGCAGCTATCTATACGAGCAGTACTTC. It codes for CASSYLYEQYF.